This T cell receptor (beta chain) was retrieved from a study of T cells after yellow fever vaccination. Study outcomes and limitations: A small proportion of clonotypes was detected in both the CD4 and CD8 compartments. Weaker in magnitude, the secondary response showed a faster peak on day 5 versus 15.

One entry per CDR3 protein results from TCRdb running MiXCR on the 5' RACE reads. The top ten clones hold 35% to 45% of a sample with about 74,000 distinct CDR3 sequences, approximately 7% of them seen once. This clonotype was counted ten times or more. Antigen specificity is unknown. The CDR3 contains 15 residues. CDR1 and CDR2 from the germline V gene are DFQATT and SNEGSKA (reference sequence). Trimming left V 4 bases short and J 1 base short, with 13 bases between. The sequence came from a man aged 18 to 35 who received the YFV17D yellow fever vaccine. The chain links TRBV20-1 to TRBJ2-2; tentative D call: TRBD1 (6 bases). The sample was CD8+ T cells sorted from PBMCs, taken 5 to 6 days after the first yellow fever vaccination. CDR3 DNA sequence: TGCAGTGCTAAGGTTTCAGGGGTGAACACCGGGGAGCTGTTTTTT. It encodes CSAKVSGVNTGELFF.